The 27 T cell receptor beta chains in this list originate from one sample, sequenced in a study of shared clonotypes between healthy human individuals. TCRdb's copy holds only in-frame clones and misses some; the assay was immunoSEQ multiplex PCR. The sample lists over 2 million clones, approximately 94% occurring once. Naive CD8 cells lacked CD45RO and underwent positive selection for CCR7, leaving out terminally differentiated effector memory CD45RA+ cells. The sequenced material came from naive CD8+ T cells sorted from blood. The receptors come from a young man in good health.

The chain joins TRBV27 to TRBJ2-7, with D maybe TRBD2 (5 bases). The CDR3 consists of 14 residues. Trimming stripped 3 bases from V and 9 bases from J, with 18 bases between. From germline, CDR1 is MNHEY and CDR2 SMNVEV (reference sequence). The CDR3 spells CASSLALRVEAQYF. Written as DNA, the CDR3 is TGTGCCAGCAGTTTGGCGTTGAGGGTGGAGGCGCAGTACTTC.

The DNA for the CDR3 is TGCGCCAGCATCCCGGCAGGGGGCGCGAACACTGAAGCTTTCTTT. It is translated as CASIPAGGANTEAFF. This chain connects TRBV4-1 to TRBJ1-1, with 8 bases matching TRBD1. V dropped 7 bases and J dropped 1; count of bases not matched to a gene: 8. The CDR3 runs to 15 residues. Germline CDR1 and CDR2: MGHRA and YSYEKL.

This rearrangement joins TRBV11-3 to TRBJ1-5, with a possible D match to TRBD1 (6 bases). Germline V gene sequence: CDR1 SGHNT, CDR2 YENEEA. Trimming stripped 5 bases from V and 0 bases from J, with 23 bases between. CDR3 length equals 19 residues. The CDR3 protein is CASSHYREGSLYSNQPQHF. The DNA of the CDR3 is TGTGCCAGCAGCCACTACAGGGAAGGGAGCTTGTATAGCAATCAGCCCCAGCATTTT.

This CDR3 is CASSGSGRAGETQYF. In DNA form, the CDR3 reads TGTGCCAGCAGTGGGAGCGGGAGGGCCGGGGAGACCCAGTACTTC. The genes are TRBV6-1 and TRBJ2-5; 10 bases map to TRBD2. CDR1 and CDR2 from the germline V gene are MNHNS and SASEGT. This CDR3 has 15 residues. J was trimmed by 5 bases and V by 4 bases; bases with no gene match: 7.

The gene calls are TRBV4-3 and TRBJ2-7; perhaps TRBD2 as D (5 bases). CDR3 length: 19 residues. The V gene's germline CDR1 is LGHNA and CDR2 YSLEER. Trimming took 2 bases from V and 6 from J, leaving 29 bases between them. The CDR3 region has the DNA TGCGCCAGCAGCCAATCTTTCTCCACCTCTTCAGGCTTCCGGGGCGAGCAGTACTTC. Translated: CASSQSFSTSSGFRGEQYF.

The CDR3 is CASSPGPPVTYEQYF. The CDR3 DNA reads TGTGCCAGCAGCCCAGGCCCGCCGGTTACCTACGAGCAGTACTTC. The chain recombines TRBV9 with TRBJ2-7; D is ambiguous. The CDR3 runs 15 residues. The germline gives CDR1 SGDLS, CDR2 YYNGEE. Trimming shortened V by 4 bases and J by 2 bases, and 16 bases separated the two germline ends.

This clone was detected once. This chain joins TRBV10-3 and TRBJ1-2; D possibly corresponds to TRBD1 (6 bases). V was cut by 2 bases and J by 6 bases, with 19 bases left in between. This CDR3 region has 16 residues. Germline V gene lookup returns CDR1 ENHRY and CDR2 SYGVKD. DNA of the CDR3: TGTGCCATCAGTGAGGAGAACAGGGCCGTATTGAATGGCTACACCTTC. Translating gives CAISEENRAVLNGYTF.

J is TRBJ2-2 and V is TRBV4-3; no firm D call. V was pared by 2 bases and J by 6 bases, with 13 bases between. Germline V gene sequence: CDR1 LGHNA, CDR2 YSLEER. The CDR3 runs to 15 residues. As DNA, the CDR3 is TGCGCCAGCAGCCAACTCTCGCATGTCGCCGGGGAGCTGTTTTTT. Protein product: CASSQLSHVAGELFF.

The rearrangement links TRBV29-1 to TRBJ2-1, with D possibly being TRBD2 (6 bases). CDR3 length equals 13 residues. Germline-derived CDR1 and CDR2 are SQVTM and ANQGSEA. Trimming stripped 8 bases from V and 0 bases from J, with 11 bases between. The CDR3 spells CSPRLVSYNEQFF. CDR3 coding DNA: TGCAGCCCGAGACTAGTCTCCTACAATGAGCAGTTCTTC.

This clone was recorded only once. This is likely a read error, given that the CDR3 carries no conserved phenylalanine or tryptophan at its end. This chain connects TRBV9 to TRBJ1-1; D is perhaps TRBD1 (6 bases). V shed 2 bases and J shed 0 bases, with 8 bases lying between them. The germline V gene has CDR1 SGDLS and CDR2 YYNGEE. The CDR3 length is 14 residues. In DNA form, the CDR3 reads TGTGCCAGCAGCGTCAGGGACATGAACACTGAAGCTTTCTAT. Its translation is CASSVRDMNTEAFY.

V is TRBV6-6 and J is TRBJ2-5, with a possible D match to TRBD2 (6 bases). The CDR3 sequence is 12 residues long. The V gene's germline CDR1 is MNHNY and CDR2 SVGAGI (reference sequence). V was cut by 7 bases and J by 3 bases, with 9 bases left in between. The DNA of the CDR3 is TGTGCCAGCACCACGGGGGAAGAGACCCAGTACTTC. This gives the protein CASTTGEETQYF.

The CDR3 loop is CASSATAFWDFESFF. The CDR3 DNA reads as TGTGCCAGCAGCGCTACCGCCTTTTGGGACTTCGAGTCGTTCTTT. The chain is built from TRBV27 and TRBJ1-1; D may be TRBD1 (5 bases). CDR3 length: 15 residues. Germline CDR1 is MNHEY and CDR2 is SMNVEV (reference sequence). V lost 6 bases and J lost 14, with 28 bases in between.

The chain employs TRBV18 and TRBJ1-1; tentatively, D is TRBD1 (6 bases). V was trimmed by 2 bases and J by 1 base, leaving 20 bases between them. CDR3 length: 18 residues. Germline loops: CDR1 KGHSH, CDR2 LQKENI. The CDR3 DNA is TGTGCCAGCTCACCATTAACCTTCGGGGGCAGAGGGAACACTGAAGCTTTCTTT. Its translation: CASSPLTFGGRGNTEAFF.

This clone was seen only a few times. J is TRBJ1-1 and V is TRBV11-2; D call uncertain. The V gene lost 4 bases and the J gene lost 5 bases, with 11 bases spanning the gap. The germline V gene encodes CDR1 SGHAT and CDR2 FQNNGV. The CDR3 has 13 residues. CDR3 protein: CASSSQTSTEAFF. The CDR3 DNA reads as TGTGCCAGCAGCTCGCAGACTTCGACTGAAGCTTTCTTT.

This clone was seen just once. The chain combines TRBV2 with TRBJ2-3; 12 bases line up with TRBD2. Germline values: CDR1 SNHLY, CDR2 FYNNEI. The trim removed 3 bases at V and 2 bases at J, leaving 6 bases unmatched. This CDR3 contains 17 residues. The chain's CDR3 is CASSEGTSGLFTDTQYF. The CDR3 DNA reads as TGTGCCAGCAGTGAGGGGACTAGCGGGTTATTCACAGATACGCAGTATTTT.

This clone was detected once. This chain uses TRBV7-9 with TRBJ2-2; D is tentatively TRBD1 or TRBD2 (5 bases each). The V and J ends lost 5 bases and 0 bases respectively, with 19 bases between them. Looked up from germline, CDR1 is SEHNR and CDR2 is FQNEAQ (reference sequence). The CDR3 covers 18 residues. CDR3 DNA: TGTGCCAGCAGCGGTTGGGGGTGGGACCGCGCGAACACCGGGGAGCTGTTTTTT. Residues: CASSGWGWDRANTGELFF.

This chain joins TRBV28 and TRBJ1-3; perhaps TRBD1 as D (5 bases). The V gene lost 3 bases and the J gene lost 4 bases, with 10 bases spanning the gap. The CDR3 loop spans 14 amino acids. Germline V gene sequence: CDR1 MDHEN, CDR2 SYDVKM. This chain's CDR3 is CASSFPGYGNTIYF. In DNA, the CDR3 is TGTGCCAGCAGTTTTCCAGGGTACGGAAACACCATATATTTT.

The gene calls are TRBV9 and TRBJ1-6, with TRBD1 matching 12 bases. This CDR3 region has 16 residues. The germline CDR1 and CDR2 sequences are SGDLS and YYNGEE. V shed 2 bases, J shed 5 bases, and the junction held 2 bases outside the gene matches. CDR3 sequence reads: CASSVGQGADNSPLHF. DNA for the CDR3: TGTGCCAGCAGCGTGGGACAGGGGGCCGATAATTCACCCCTCCACTTT.

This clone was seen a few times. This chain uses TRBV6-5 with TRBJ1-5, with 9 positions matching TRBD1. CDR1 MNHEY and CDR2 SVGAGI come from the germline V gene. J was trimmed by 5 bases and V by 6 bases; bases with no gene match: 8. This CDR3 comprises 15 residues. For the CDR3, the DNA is TGTGCCAGCAGCCCCGGGACAGGGCCTTATCAGCCCCAGCATTTT. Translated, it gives CASSPGTGPYQPQHF.

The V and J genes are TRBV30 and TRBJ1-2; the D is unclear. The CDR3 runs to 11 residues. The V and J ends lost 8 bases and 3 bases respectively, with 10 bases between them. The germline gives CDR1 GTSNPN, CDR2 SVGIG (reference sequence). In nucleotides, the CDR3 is TGTGCCATTCGGATCGACTATGGCTACACCTTC. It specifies CAIRIDYGYTF.

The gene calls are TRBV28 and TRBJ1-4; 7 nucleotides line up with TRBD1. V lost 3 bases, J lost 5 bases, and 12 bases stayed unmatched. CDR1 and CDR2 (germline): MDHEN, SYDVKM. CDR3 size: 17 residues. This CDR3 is CASSLTLRTGQNEKLFF. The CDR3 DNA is TGTGCCAGCAGTTTGACCCTCAGGACAGGTCAAAATGAAAAACTGTTTTTT. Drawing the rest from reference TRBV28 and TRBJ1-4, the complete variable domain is DVKVTQSSRYLVKRTGEKVFLECVQDMDHENMFWYRQDPGLGLRLIYFSYDVKMKEKGDIPEGYSVSREKKERFSLILESASTNQTSMYLCASSLTLRTGQNEKLFFGSGTQLSVL.

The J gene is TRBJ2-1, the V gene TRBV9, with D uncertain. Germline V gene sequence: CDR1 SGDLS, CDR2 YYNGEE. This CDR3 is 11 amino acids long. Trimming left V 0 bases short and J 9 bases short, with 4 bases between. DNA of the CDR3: TGTGCCAGCAGCGTAGGACCTGAGCAGTTCTTC. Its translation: CASSVGPEQFF.

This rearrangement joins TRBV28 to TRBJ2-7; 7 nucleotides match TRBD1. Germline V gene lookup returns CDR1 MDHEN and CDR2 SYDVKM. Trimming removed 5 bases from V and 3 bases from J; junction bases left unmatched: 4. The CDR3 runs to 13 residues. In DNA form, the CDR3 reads TGTGCCAGCAGTGACAGGGTAATCTACGAGCAGTACTTC. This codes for CASSDRVIYEQYF.

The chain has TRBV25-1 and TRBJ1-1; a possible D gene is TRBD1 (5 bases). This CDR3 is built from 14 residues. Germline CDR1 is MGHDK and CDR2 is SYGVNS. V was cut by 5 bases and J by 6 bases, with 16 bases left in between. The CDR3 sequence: CASSLMGGKAEAFF. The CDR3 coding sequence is TGTGCCAGCAGTCTAATGGGGGGGAAGGCTGAAGCTTTCTTT. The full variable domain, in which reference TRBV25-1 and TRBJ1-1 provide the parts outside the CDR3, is EADIYQTPRYLVIGTGKKITLECSQTMGHDKMYWYQQDPGMELHLIHYSYGVNSTEKGDLSSESTVSRIRTEHFPLTLESARPSHTSQYLCASSLMGGKAEAFFGQGTRLTVV.

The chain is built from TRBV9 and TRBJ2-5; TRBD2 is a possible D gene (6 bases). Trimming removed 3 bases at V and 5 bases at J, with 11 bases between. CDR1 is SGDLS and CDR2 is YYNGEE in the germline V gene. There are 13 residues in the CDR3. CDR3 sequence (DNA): TGTGCCAGCAGCGGTTGGAGCGGGGAGACCCAGTACTTC. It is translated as CASSGWSGETQYF. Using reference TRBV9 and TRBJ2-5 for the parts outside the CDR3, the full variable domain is DSGVTQTPKHLITATGQRVTLRCSPRSGDLSVYWYQQSLDQGLQFLIQYYNGEERAKGNILERFSAQQFPDLHSELNLSSLELGDSALYFCASSGWSGETQYFGPGTRLLVL.

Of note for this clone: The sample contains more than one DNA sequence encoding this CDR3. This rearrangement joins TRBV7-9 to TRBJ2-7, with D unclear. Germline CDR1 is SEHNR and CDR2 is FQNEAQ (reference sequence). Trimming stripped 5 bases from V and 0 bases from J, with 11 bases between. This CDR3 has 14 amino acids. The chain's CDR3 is CASSLSESSYEQYF. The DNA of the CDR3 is TGTGCCAGCAGCCTCAGTGAGAGCTCCTACGAGCAGTACTTC.

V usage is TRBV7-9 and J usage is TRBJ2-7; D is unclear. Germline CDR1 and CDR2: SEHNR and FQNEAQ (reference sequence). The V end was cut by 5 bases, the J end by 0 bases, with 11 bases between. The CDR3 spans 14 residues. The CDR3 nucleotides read TGTGCCAGCAGCGCCCCCGAGAGCTCCTACGAGCAGTACTTC. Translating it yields CASSAPESSYEQYF.